A selection of T cell receptor beta chains follows, all from one sample in a study of blood T cell repertoires in COVID-19. Clones were sequenced by immunoSEQ multiplex PCR, and TCRdb holds only the in-frame ones, with some missing. This sample has 200,000 to 300,000 clones, with about 87% found just once. Sequenced sample: peripheral blood. These receptors all come from a woman aged 35 to 49 with acute or convalescent COVID-19. Both conserved end residues are part of each CDR3. D genes are given only for firm matches.

>.|TRBJ1-2|TRBV12-3/TRBV12-4
TGTGCCAGCAGTTTTGCGCCTTCCTATGGCTACACCTTC
CASSFAPSYGYTF
>TRBD2|TRBJ2-1|TRBV25-1
TGTGCCAGCAGCGGCGGGGGGCTCTACAATGAGCAGTTCTTC
CASSGGGLYNEQFF
>TRBD1|TRBJ1-1|TRBV7-2
TGTGCCAGCAGTCTAACAGGGGTTGTCACTGAAGCTTTCTTT
CASSLTGVVTEAFF
>TRBD1|TRBJ1-2|TRBV28
TGTGCCAGCAGCCAGACAGGGTTAAGGTTTTATGGCTACACCTTC
CASSQTGLRFYGYTF
>.|TRBJ1-3|TRBV9
TGTGCCAGCAGCGTAGCAGGGTACTCTGGAAACACCATATATTTT
CASSVAGYSGNTIYF
>TRBD1|TRBJ1-1|TRBV9
TGTGCCAGCAGCGGGGGGGACAGTAACACTGAAGCTTTCTTT
CASSGGDSNTEAFF
>.|TRBJ1-1|TRBV18
TGTGCCAGCTCACCAAGTGGGGGGGGTAACACTGAAGCTTTCTTT
CASSPSGGGNTEAFF
>TRBD1|TRBJ2-3|TRBV11-3
TGTGCCAGCAGCAAGGGACAGGCTAGCACAGATACGCAGTATTTT
CASSKGQASTDTQYF
>TRBD1|TRBJ2-1|TRBV7-8
TGTGCCAGCAGCCCGACAGGGGCCCTGTACAATGAGCAGTTCTTC
CASSPTGALYNEQFF
>TRBD2|TRBJ2-3|TRBV11-2
TGTGCCAGCAGCCCCGCGAGCGGGGAAGATACGCAGTATTTT
CASSPASGEDTQYF
>TRBD1|TRBJ2-1|TRBV27
TGTGCCAGCAGTTTAAGACAGGGGGTCGGTGAGCAGTTCTTC
CASSLRQGVGEQFF
>.|TRBJ2-3|TRBV11-3
TGTGCCAGCAGCTTTAGGGCTGAGGGTACGCAGTATTTT
CASSFRAEGTQYF
>.|TRBJ1-2|TRBV21-1
TGTGCCAGCAGCACCAGGGTTGGCTACACCTTC
CASSTRVGYTF
>.|TRBJ2-5|TRBV27
TGTGCCAGCAGTTTATCAGGGGAACAAGAGACCCAGTACTTC
CASSLSGEQETQYF
>TRBD2|TRBJ2-5|TRBV19
TGTGCCAGTAGTATAGGGGAGGGAGAGGGCGAGACCCAGTACTTC
CASSIGEGEGETQYF
>TRBD1|TRBJ1-1|TRBV6-6
TGTGCCAGCAGTTCCACAGGGGGCCGGGACACTGAAGCTTTCTTT
CASSSTGGRDTEAFF
>.|TRBJ1-2|TRBV19
TGTGCCAGTAGTATAGATCGGGGGTTTGACTATGGCTACACCTTC
CASSIDRGFDYGYTF
>.|TRBJ1-1|TRBV11-2
TGTGCCAGCAGCTTAGACTACACTGAAGCTTTCTTT
CASSLDYTEAFF
>TRBD1|TRBJ1-2|TRBV19
TGTGCCAGTAGTATTCCGGGACAGCCATATGGCTACACCTTC
CASSIPGQPYGYTF